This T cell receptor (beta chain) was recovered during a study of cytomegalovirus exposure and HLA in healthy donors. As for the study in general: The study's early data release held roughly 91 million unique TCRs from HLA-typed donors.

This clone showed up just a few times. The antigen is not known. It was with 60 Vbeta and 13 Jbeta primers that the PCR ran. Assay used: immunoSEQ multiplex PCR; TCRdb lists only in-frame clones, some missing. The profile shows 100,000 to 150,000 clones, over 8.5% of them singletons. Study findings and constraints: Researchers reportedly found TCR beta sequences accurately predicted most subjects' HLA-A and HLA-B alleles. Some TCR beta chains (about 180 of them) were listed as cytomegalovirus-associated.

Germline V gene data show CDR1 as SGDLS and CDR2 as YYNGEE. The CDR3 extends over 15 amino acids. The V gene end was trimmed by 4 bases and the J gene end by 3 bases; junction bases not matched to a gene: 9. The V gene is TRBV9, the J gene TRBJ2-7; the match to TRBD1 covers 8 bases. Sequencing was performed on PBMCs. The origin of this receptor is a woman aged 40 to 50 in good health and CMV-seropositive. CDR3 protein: CASSPGQGGFYEQYF. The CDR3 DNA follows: TGTGCCAGCAGCCCAGGACAGGGAGGCTTCTACGAGCAGTACTTC.